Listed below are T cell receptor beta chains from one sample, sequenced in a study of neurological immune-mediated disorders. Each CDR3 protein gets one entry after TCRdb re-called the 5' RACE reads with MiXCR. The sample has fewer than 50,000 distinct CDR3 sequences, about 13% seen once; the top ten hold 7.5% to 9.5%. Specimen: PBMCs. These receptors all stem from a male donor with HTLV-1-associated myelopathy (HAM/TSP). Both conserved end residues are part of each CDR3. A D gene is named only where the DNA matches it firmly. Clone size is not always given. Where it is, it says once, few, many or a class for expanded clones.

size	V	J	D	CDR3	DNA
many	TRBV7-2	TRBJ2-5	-	CASSLGRAAPGQYF	TGTGCCAGCAGCTTAGGACGGGCGGCGCCAGGCCAGTACTTC
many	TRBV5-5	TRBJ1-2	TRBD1	CASSPGQVIYGYTF	TGTGCCAGCAGCCCTGGACAGGTTATCTATGGCTACACCTTC
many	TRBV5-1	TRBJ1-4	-	CASSTDGPWKLFF	TGCGCCAGCAGCACCGACGGTCCCTGGAAACTGTTTTTT
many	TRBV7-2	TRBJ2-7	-	CASSLAGALNEQYF	TGTGCCAGCAGCTTAGCTGGTGCCCTGAACGAGCAGTACTTC
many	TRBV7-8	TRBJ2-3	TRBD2	CASSVGLAGSMDTQYF	TGTGCCAGCAGCGTGGGACTAGCGGGGTCCATGGATACGCAGTATTTT
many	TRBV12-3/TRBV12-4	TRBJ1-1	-	CASSFSARANPYCF	TGTGCCAGCAGTTTCTCCGCTCGGGCAAACCCATACTGCTTT
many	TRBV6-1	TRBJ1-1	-	CASSTQGTGGTEAFF	TGTGCCAGCAGTACCCAAGGGACGGGGGGCACTGAAGCTTTCTTT
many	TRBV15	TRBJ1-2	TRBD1	CATSIRTGSYGYTF	TGTGCCACCAGCATTAGGACAGGCTCCTATGGCTACACCTTC
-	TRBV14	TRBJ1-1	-	CASSLPAPGGTTAEAFF	TGTGCCAGCAGCCTCCCCGCTCCGGGGGGCACAACAGCTGAAGCTTTCTTT
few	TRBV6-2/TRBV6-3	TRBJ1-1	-	CASRRLGGKDTEAFF	TGTGCCAGCAGGAGGCTGGGGGGGAAGGACACTGAAGCTTTCTTT
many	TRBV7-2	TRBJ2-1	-	CASSLVPTGSNEQFF	TGTGCCAGCAGCTTAGTACCTACAGGCAGCAATGAGCAGTTCTTC
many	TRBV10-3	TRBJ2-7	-	CAISESKGGDGYF	TGTGCCATCAGTGAGTCGAAAGGTGGTGATGGGTACTTC
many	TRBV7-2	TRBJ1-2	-	CASSLAHGPGYGYTF	TGTGCCAGCAGCTTAGCGCACGGGCCGGGCTATGGCTACACCTTC
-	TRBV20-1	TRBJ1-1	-	CSARDRTRGAFF	TGCAGTGCCAGGGACCGGACTAGGGGAGCTTTCTTT
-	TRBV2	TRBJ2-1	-	CASSDPGRGGAHNEQFF	TGTGCCAGCAGTGATCCCGGCAGGGGGGGGGCCCACAATGAGCAGTTCTTC
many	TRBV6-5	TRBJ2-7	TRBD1	CASWDRSSYEQYF	TGTGCCAGCTGGGACAGGTCCTCCTACGAGCAGTACTTC
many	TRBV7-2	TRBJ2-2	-	CASSLRIGELFF	TGTGCCAGCAGCTTAAGAATCGGGGAGCTGTTTTTT
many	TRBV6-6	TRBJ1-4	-	CASAQREKLFF	TGTGCCAGTGCCCAACGTGAAAAACTGTTTTTT
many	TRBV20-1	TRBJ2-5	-	CSARPPPFEETQYF	TGCAGTGCTAGACCGCCCCCCTTCGAAGAGACCCAGTACTTC
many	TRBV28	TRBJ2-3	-	CASRRRGVVGADTQYF	TGTGCCAGCAGACGTCGTGGGGTAGTAGGAGCAGATACGCAGTATTTT
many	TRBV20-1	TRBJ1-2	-	CSVPNRESSGYTF	TGCAGTGTCCCGAACAGGGAGTCCTCTGGCTACACCTTC
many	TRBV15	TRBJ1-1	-	CATSIAERTEAFF	TGTGCCACCAGCATCGCCGAGAGGACTGAAGCTTTCTTT
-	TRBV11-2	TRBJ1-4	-	CASSPSSGASWEKLFF	TGTGCCAGCAGCCCGTCATCGGGCGCATCATGGGAAAAACTGTTTTTT
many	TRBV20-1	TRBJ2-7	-	CSANPISYEQYF	TGCAGTGCTAACCCTATCTCGTACGAGCAGTACTTC
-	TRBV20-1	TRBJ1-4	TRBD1	CSSRAGQGGEKLFF	TGCAGTTCTAGAGCGGGACAGGGGGGTGAAAAACTGTTTTTT
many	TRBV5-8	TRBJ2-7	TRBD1	CASSFYEGQGTYEQYF	TGTGCCAGCAGCTTTTACGAAGGACAGGGGACCTACGAGCAGTACTTC
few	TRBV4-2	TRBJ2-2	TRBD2	CASSQRRGGLSDTGELFF	TGTGCCAGCAGCCAACGACGGGGGGGGTTATCGGACACCGGGGAGCTGTTTTTT
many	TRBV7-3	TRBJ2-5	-	CASSLRPGTLQETQYF	TGTGCCAGCAGCCTTAGACCCGGGACACTTCAAGAGACCCAGTACTTC
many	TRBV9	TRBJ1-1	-	CASSGGVGNTEAFF	TGTGCCAGCAGCGGAGGGGTCGGCAACACTGAAGCTTTCTTT
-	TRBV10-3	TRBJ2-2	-	CATLSAQGGELFF	TGTGCCACCCTTTCGGCCCAAGGCGGGGAGCTGTTTTTT
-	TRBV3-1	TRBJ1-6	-	CASSFRGGLGTAYNSPLHF	TGTGCCAGCAGCTTCCGAGGTGGGTTAGGGACCGCGTATAATTCACCCCTCCACTTT
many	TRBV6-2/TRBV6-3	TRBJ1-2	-	CASSLSRGPGNYGYTF	TGTGCCAGCAGTCTATCAAGAGGACCCGGGAACTATGGCTACACCTTC
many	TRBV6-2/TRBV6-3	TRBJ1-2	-	CASSSTGPNYGYTF	TGTGCCAGCAGCTCGACGGGACCCAACTATGGCTACACCTTC
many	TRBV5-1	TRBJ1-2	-	CASSLQGHGGYTF	TGCGCCAGCAGCTTGCAGGGGCATGGGGGCTACACCTTC
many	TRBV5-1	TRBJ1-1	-	CASSLAYGLNTEAFF	TGCGCCAGCAGCTTGGCATACGGGTTGAACACTGAAGCTTTCTTT
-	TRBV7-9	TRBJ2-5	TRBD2	CASSSGLAGSETQYF	TGTGCCAGCAGCTCGGGACTAGCGGGGTCAGAGACCCAGTACTTC
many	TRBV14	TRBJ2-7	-	CASSQWTLKQYF	TGTGCCAGCAGCCAATGGACTCTCAAGCAGTACTTC
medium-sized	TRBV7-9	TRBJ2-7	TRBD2	CASSLGPTTSGASSYEQYF	TGTGCCAGCAGCTTAGGTCCTACTACTAGCGGGGCCAGCTCCTACGAGCAGTACTTC
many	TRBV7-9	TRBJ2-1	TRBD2	CASSLIERGGGEQFF	TGTGCCAGCAGCTTAATCGAGCGGGGAGGCGGTGAGCAGTTCTTC
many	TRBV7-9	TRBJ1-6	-	CASSPRQDLNSPLHF	TGTGCCAGCAGCCCCCGACAGGACCTCAATTCACCCCTCCACTTT
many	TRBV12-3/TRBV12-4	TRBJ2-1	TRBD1	CASSLQGAVGEQFF	TGTGCCAGCAGTCTCCAGGGGGCGGTGGGTGAGCAGTTCTTC
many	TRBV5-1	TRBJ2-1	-	CASSLVSGANEQFF	TGCGCCAGCAGCTTGGTTTCCGGTGCAAATGAGCAGTTCTTC
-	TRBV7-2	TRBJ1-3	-	CASSLDFRNTIYF	TGTGCCAGCAGCTTAGATTTTAGAAACACCATATATTTT